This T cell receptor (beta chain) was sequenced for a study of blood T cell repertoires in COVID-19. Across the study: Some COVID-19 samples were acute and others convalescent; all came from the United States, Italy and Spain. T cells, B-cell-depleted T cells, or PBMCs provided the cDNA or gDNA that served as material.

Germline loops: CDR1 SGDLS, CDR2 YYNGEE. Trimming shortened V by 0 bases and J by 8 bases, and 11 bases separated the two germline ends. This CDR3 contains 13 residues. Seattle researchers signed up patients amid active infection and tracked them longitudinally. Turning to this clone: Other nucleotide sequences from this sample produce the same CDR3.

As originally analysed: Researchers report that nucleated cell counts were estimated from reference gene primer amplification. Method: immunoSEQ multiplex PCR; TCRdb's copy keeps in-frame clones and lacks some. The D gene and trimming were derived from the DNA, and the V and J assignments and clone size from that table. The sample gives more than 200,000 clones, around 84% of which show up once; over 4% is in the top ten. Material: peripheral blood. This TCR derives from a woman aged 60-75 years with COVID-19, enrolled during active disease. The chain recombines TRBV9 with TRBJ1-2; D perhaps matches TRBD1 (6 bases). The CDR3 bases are TGTGCCAGCAGCGTAGGAACAGGGTACGGCTACACCTTC. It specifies CASSVGTGYGYTF.